This entry features one T cell receptor (beta chain) sequence. Its antigen specificity is not known. No much larger clone exists at a distance of one base, and base qualities are not known. RNA was extracted using the RNeasy kit, and roughly 0.5 to 1 microgram was reverse transcribed with random hexamers. The immunoSEQ multiplex PCR assay, covering 54 Vbeta and 13 Jbeta segments, was used to amplify TCR beta CDR3 regions. PCR amplification bias was corrected using a synthetic template baseline for primer optimization and computational correction. Under the source paper's analysis protocol: Reads were annotated to V, D and J genes according to IMGT and were analyzed with immunoSEQ Analyzer, with only productive sequences retained. Clonality was calculated as one minus the Shannon entropy normalized by log2 of the number of productive unique sequences. Public and private clones were assessed among the 100 most prevalent clones of each patient and control. Clones were defined as Susac-specific when absent from the healthy and MS cohorts, from 1052 published viral clones and from other ImmuneACCESS disease sequences. TCRdb reworked the public reads: Q25 trimming with fastp, MiXCR clone assembly, productive beta chains retained. Rows are unified per CDR3 protein, each entry keeping the most common DNA and genes. For this entry, the V and J calls and clone size follow TCRdb and not the study's own pipeline. Here the sample has fewer than 350,000 distinct CDR3 sequences; 92% occur a single time. Over 0.05% of the sample rests with the top ten.

Peripheral blood CD8+ and CD4+ T cells from healthy donors, Susac syndrome patients and multiple sclerosis patients were profiled using high-throughput TCR beta sequencing. The multiple sclerosis controls were treatment-naive patients who had stable or active relapsing-remitting disease and met the revised McDonald criteria. Bulk CD8+ and CD4+ T cells were purified by magnetic negative isolation, whereas CD8+ TEMRA cells were enriched by FACS. Blood was collected in EDTA tubes and processed within 24 hours, with PBMCs isolated through density gradient centrifugation. PBMCs intended for TCR sequencing were frozen in liquid nitrogen and were later thawed in a 37 degrees C water bath. Purity of sorted or isolated CD4+, CD8+ and CD8+ TEMRA cells was at least 90%. The sample is drawn from a study of CD8 T cells in Susac syndrome (dated by TCRdb to the late 2010s). For context, the study as a whole: Whether CD8+ T cell activation and differentiation in Susac syndrome was antigen driven was tested using repertoire sequencing.

Points the paper makes about the study in general: The number of individuals in the TCR sequencing and HLA analysis was recognized as being relatively small.

This sequence was found in a human donor with multiple sclerosis. Source material: CD4+ T cells from PBMCs.

The bases are TGCGCCAGCAGCTTGACAGGCCTTCTTAACGAGCAGTACTTC. It is translated as CASSLTGLLNEQYF. The chain links TRBV5-1 with TRBJ2-7; the D region possibly corresponds to TRBD1 (5 bases align). Trimming costs V 1 base and J 5 bases, and their ends lie 13 bases apart. Spanning cysteine to phenylalanine, the CDR3 consists of 14 amino acids. The only DNA kept is the CDR3, 42 bases in frame from the first base. CDR1 SGHRS and CDR2 YFSETQ were looked up in the germline V gene.